This T cell receptor (beta chain) was retrieved from a study of blood T cells in healthy people across ages. Trimming stripped 5 bases from V and 7 bases from J, with 6 bases between. Per the germline V gene, CDR1 is MNHNY and CDR2 is SVGAGI (reference sequence). The CDR3 runs to 10 residues. PCR was performed a second time for roughly 7 to 12 cycles using a sample-barcoded 5' primer and a J-beta primer mix. TCRdb passed the 5' RACE reads through MiXCR, listing each CDR3 protein once. This table holds 650,000 to 900,000 distinct CDR3 sequences, 55% to 65% found once. Sequenced material: blood. V gene TRBV6-6 combines with J gene TRBJ2-7; D remains ambiguous. The clonotype originates from a young man in good health. In nucleotides, the CDR3 is TGTGCCAGCAGTCACAATGAGCAGTACTTC. Its protein product is CASSHNEQYF.